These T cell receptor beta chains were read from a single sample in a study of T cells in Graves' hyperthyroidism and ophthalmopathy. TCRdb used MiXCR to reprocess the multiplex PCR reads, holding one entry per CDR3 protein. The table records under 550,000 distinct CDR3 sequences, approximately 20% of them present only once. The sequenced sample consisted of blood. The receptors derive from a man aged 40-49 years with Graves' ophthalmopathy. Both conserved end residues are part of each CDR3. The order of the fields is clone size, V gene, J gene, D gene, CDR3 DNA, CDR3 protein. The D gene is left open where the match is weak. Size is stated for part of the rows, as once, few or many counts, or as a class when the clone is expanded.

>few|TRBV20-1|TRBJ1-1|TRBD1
TGCAGTGCTAGCAGGGGGACAGGGAACACTGAAGCTTTCTTT
CSASRGTGNTEAFF
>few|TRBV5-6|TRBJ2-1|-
TGTGCCAGCAGCTTTTTTTACGGGAGCTCCTACAATGAGCAGTTCTTC
CASSFFYGSSYNEQFF
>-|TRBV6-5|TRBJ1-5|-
TGTGCCAGCAGTTCACAGGGACAAGGTCAGCCCCAGCATTTT
CASSSQGQGQPQHF
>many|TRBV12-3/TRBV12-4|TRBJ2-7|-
TGTGCCAGCAGTTTAGAACGGACACGCGAGCAGTACTTC
CASSLERTREQYF
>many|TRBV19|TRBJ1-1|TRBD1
TGTGCCAGTAAGAAGGGGGCCACTGAAGCTTTCTTT
CASKKGATEAFF
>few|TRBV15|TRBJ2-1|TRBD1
TGTGCCATATTAACCCGGACAGGGGCAACTCATGAGCAGTTCTTC
CAILTRTGATHEQFF
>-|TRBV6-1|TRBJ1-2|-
TGTGCCAGCAGTCAGACCCGGTGGAGCTATGGCTACACCTTC
CASSQTRWSYGYTF
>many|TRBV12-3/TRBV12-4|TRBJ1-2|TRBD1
TGTGCCAGCAGCCAGACAGGGTCTATGGGCTACACCTTC
CASSQTGSMGYTF
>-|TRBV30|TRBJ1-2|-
TGTGCCTGGAGTGGACTGGGGGTAGGCTATGGCTACACCTTC
CAWSGLGVGYGYTF
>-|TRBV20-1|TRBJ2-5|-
TGCAGTGCTAGGGGGACTGCGGTCGGCCAAGAGACCCAGTACTTC
CSARGTAVGQETQYF
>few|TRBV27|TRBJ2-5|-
TGTGCCAGCAAGGGCTTAAAGGGGGGCCCGCAAGAGACCCAGTACTTC
CASKGLKGGPQETQYF
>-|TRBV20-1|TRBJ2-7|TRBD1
TGCAGCGCCCAGACAGGGGGCTTGGACGAGCAGTACTTC
CSAQTGGLDEQYF
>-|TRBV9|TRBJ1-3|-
TGTGCCAGCAGCGTAATCGGGTCACGAAGCTCTGGAAACACCATATATTTT
CASSVIGSRSSGNTIYF
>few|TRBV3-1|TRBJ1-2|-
TGTGCCAGCAGCCAAGATCTAGGGAGGGGTGGCTACACCTTC
CASSQDLGRGGYTF
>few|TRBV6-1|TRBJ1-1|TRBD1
TGTGCCAGCTCGACAGGGACGGCTTTCTTT
CASSTGTAFF
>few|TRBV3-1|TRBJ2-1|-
TGTGCCAGCAGCCAAGAAAGGAAGACTAGTCGAAACAATGAGCAGTTCTTC
CASSQERKTSRNNEQFF
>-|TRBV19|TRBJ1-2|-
TGTGCCAGTAGTATTTACGCAGGCCCGTCTAACTATGGCTACACCTTC
CASSIYAGPSNYGYTF
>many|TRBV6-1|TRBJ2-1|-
TGTGCCAGCAAACAGCAGGGATCCCATTTCTACAATGAGCAGTTCTTC
CASKQQGSHFYNEQFF
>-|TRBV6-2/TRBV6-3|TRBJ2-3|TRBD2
TGTGCCAGCAGTCCTCGGGGGGGAGGGCCAACAGATACGCAGTATTTT
CASSPRGGGPTDTQYF
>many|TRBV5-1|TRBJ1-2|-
TGCGCCAGCAGCTCAGACTATGGCTACACCTTC
CASSSDYGYTF
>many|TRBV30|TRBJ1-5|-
TGTGCCTGGAATCAGGGGAATCAGCCCCAGCATTTT
CAWNQGNQPQHF
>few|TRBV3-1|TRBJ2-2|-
TGTGCCAGCAGCCAAGATCTGGCAACCGGGGAGCTGTTTTTT
CASSQDLATGELFF
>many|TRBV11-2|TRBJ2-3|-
TGTGCCAGCAGCTTAGCAGGGGCAGATACGCAGTATTTT
CASSLAGADTQYF
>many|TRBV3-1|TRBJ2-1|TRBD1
TGTGCCAGCAGCCAAAACCCGGACAGGGGGCGAGATGAGCAGTTCTTC
CASSQNPDRGRDEQFF
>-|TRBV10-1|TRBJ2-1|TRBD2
TGCGCCAGCAGTGGGGGACTAGCCGGGAATGAGCAGTTCTTC
CASSGGLAGNEQFF
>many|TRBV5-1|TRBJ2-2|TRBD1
TGCGCCAGCAGCTTAAAGGGGGCCACCGGGGAGCTGTTTTTT
CASSLKGATGELFF
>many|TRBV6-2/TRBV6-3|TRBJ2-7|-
TGTGCCACCTTGGCGGACCTTTCCTACGAGCAGTACTTC
CATLADLSYEQYF
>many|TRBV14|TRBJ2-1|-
TGTGCCAGCAGCCAACTCTACAATGAGCAGTTCTTC
CASSQLYNEQFF
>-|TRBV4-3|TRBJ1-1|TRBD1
TGCGCCAGCAGCCAAAGGACAGGGTACACTGGAGCTTTCTTT
CASSQRTGYTGAFF
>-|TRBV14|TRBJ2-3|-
TGTGCCAGCAGCTTGTTGTTTAGCGGCCTCACAGATACGCAGTATTTT
CASSLLFSGLTDTQYF
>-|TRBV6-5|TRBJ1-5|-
TGTGCCAGCAGTGACTCGGTCAATCAGCCCCAGCATTTT
CASSDSVNQPQHF
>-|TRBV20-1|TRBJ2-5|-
TGCAGTGCTAGAGACTCGACTAGAGGTGGTCAAGAGACCCAGTACTTC
CSARDSTRGGQETQYF
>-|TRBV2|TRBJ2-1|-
TGTGCTACTCAAGGAAGGAGCGGCACCTACAATGAGCAGTTCTTC
CATQGRSGTYNEQFF
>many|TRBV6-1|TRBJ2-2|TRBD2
TGTGCCAGCAGACGGGAGGCTAACACCGGGGAGCTGTTTTTT
CASRREANTGELFF
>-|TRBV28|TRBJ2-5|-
TGTGCCAGCAGTTCTCCCGGTGTGGGGCCTCAGGGGACCCAGTACTTC
CASSSPGVGPQGTQYF
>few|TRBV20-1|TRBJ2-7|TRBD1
TGCAGTGCTAGAGGACTACAGGGGGCGCAAACCTACGAGCAGTACTTC
CSARGLQGAQTYEQYF
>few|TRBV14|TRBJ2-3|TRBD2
TGTGCCAGCAGCCAAGGGCTAGCGGACCCATACGTGTCAGATACGCAGTATTTT
CASSQGLADPYVSDTQYF
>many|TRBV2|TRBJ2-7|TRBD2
TGTGCCGGTAGGACTAGCGGGAAATACGAGCAGTACTTC
CAGRTSGKYEQYF
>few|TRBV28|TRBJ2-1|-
TGTGCCAGCAGTTTACACGGGGAAAGGAATGAGCAGTTCTTC
CASSLHGERNEQFF
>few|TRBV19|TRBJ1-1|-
TGTGCCAGTAGTATGAACAGGAGGACTGAAGCTTTCTTT
CASSMNRRTEAFF
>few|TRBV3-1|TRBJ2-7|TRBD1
TGTGCCAGCAGCCAAGGCGAGGGGGCCCCCTACGAGCAGTACTTC
CASSQGEGAPYEQYF
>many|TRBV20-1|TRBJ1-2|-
TGCAGTGCTTGGGACTCCCTCGGGAATGGCTACACCTTC
CSAWDSLGNGYTF
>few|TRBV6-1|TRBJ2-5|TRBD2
TGTGCCAGCAGTAGCGGGAAAAGGCTCCAAGAGACCCAGTACTTC
CASSSGKRLQETQYF
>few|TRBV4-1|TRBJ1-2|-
TGCGCCAGCAGCCGGTCTTCCCAGACCGACTATGGCTACACCTTC
CASSRSSQTDYGYTF
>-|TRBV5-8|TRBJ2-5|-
TGTGCCAGCTCGGACCGAGTAGTGACCCAGTACTTC
CASSDRVVTQYF
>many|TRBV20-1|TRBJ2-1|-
TGCAGTGCTAGTGGAGGCGTCAGCTCCTACAATGAGCAGTTCTTC
CSASGGVSSYNEQFF